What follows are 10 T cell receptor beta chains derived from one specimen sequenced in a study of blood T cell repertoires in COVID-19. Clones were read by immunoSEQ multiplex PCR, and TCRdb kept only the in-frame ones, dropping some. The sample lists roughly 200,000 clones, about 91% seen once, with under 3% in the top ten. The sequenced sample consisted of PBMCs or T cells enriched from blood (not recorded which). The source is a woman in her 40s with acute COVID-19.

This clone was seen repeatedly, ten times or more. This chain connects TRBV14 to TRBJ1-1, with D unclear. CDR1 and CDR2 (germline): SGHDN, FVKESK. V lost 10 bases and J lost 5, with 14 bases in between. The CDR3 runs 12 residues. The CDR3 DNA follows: TGTGCCACCGGCGAGGTTTGGACTGAAGCTTTCTTT. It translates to CATGEVWTEAFF. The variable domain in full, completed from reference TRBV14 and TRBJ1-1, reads EAGVTQFPSHSVIEKGQTVTLRCDPISGHDNLYWYRRVMGKEIKFLLHFVKESKQDESGMPNNRFLAERTGGTYSTLKVQPAELEDSGVYFCATGEVWTEAFFGQGTRLTVV.

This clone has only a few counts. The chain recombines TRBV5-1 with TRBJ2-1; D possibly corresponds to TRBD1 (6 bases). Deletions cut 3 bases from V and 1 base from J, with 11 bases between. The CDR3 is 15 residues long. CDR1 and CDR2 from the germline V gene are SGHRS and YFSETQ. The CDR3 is CASSSTGPSYNEQFF. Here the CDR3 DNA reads TGCGCCAGCAGCTCAACAGGGCCTTCCTACAATGAGCAGTTCTTC.

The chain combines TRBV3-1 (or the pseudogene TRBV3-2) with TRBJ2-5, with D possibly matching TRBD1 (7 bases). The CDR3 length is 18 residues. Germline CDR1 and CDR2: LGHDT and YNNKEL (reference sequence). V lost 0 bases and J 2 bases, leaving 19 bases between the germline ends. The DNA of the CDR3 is TGTGCCAGCAGCCAAGATGGGCTGGGCCAGGGGGGACAAGAGACCCAGTACTTC. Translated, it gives CASSQDGLGQGGQETQYF.

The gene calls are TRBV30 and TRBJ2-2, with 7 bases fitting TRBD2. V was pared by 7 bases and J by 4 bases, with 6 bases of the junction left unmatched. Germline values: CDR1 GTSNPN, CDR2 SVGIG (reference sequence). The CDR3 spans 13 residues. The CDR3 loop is CASRERATGELFF. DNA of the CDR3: TGTGCCTCGCGGGAGCGGGCCACCGGGGAGCTGTTTTTT.

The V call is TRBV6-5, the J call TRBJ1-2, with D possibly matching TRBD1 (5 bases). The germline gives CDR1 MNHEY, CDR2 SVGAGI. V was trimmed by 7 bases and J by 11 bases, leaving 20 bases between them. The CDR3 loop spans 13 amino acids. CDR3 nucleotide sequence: TGTGCCAGCAACGACGGGACTCCGCTATTATACACCTTC. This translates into CASNDGTPLLYTF.

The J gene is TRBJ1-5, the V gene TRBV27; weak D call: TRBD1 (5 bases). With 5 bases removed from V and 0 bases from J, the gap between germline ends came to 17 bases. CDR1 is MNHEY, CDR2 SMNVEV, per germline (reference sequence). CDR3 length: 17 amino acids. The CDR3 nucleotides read TGTGCCAGCAGTCCGAAGATCACAGGTTATAGCAATCAGCCCCAGCATTTT. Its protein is CASSPKITGYSNQPQHF.

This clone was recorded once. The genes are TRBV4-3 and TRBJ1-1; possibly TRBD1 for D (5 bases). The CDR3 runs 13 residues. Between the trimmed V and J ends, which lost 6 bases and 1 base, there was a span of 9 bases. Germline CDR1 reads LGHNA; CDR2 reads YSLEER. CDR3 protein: CASRGVKNTEAFF. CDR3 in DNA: TGCGCCAGCAGAGGGGTGAAGAACACTGAAGCTTTCTTT.

The CDR3 here is CASSQTPGADTQYF. CDR3 DNA sequence: TGTGCCAGCAGCCAAACCCCAGGGGCGGATACGCAGTATTTT. The chain employs TRBV14 and TRBJ2-3, with D maybe TRBD1 (6 bases). The CDR3 has 14 amino acids. CDR1 is SGHDN, CDR2 FVKESK, per germline. V was trimmed by 2 bases and J by 6 bases, leaving 12 bases between them.

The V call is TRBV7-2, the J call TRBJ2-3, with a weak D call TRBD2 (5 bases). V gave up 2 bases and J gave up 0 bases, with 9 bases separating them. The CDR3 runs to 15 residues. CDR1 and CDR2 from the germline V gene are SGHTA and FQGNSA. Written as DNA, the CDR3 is TGTGCCAGCAGCTTAAGCGGAATTAGCACAGATACGCAGTATTTT. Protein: CASSLSGISTDTQYF.

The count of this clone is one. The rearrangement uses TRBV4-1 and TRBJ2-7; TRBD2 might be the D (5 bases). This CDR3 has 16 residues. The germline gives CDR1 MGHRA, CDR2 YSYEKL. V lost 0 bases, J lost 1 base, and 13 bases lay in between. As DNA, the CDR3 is TGCGCCAGCAGCCAAGATTCGCGGGCCCTTTCCTACGAGCAGTACTTC. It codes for CASSQDSRALSYEQYF.